The 26 T cell receptor beta chains reported below all come from one sample, sequenced in a study of blood T cells in healthy people across ages. Primers used in a second PCR of about 6 to 11 cycles were a sample-barcoded 5' primer and a J-beta primer mix. TCRdb passed the 5' RACE reads through MiXCR, listing each CDR3 protein once. Of about 780,000 distinct CDR3 sequences in the sample, around 45% were seen once. The material sequenced was blood. These receptors all stem from an elderly man in good health.

This clonotype has only one observation. The junction does not match germline at one end; this may be a read error. The rearrangement uses TRBV5-5 and TRBJ2-1; D is unclear. Germline lookup yields CDR1 SGHKS and CDR2 YYEKEE (reference sequence). This CDR3 has 16 residues. The CDR3 sequence is CDSSTFAISGSTEQFF. CDR3 coding DNA: TGTGACAGCAGCACTTTCGCCATCTCAGGATCGACGGAGCAGTTCTTC. The full variable domain, its missing parts supplied by reference TRBV5-5 and TRBJ2-1, is DAGVTQSPTHLIKTRGQQVTLRCSPISGHKSVSWYQQVLGQGPQFIFQYYEKEERGRGNFPDRFSARQFPNYSSELNVNALLLGDSALYLCDSSTFAISGSTEQFFGPGTRLTVL.

This rearrangement joins TRBV20-1 to TRBJ1-2, with 9 bases matching TRBD1. Germline CDR1 reads DFQATT; CDR2 reads SNEGSKA (reference sequence). J was trimmed by 5 bases and V by 7 bases; bases with no gene match: 8. The CDR3 has 13 residues. CDR3 sequence reads: CSGRPGQGYGYTF. CDR3 DNA sequence: TGCAGTGGAAGACCGGGACAGGGTTATGGCTACACCTTC.

The chain uses TRBV28 and TRBJ1-1; D unclear. The CDR3 totals 13 residues. The V and J ends lost 1 base and 8 bases respectively, with 11 bases between them. The germline V gene encodes CDR1 MDHEN and CDR2 SYDVKM. CDR3 sequence: CASSLSPGREAFF. CDR3 coding DNA: TGTGCCAGCAGTTTATCCCCCGGGAGGGAAGCTTTCTTT.

This clonotype was picked up a small number of times. This may stem from a read error, because a much larger clone lies one nucleotide away. The chain combines TRBV12-3 or TRBV12-4 with TRBJ2-7; 7 bases agree with TRBD2. The CDR3 extends over 13 amino acids. With V trimmed by 8 bases and J by 9 bases, 13 bases remained unmatched. The CDR3 sequence: CASAETSTGGQYF. CDR3 bases: TGTGCCAGCGCGGAGACTAGCACAGGTGGGCAGTACTTC.

The chain couples TRBV4-3 to TRBJ2-7; 8 bases match TRBD2. Germline assignment: CDR1 LGHNA and CDR2 YSLEER. Trimming at V came to 3 bases and at J to 7 bases, leaving 11 bases not matched to a gene. The CDR3 spans 15 residues. The CDR3 coding sequence is TGCGCCAGCAGCCAGGGTAGCGGGAATCGGAATGAGCAGTACTTC. Protein: CASSQGSGNRNEQYF.

The DNA for the CDR3 is TGCAGTGCTTCTCAGGAGGGCCCCTACAATGAGCAGTTCTTC. The encoded protein is CSASQEGPYNEQFF. The chain links TRBV20-1 to TRBJ2-1; tentative D call: TRBD2 (6 bases). V was shortened by 5 bases and J by 2 bases, with 13 bases between the two germline ends. CDR3 size: 14 residues. Germline CDR1 and CDR2: DFQATT and SNEGSKA (reference sequence).

Only a few counts were recorded for this clonotype. A read error may explain this, as a much larger clone is one base away. The chain joins TRBV7-2 to TRBJ2-7; 7 bases are shared with TRBD2. The assigned J gene may be wrong: the sequence end matches TRBJ2-5 better. Germline CDR1 and CDR2: SGHTA and FQGNSA. This CDR3 comprises 14 residues. The CDR3 spells CAGSSTGLVATQYF. DNA of the CDR3: TGTGCCGGCAGCTCCACCGGACTAGTGGCGACCCAGTACTTC.

A single count supports this clonotype. V is TRBV10-3 and J is TRBJ2-3; D may correspond to TRBD1 or TRBD2 (5 bases each). V lost 7 bases and J lost 4, with 18 bases in between. The germline gives CDR1 ENHRY, CDR2 SYGVKD. This CDR3 comprises 15 residues. DNA for the CDR3: TGTGCCATCAACCTGGGACCCGGGTCTGCAGATACGCAGTATTTT. Translation: CAINLGPGSADTQYF.

A single count supports this clonotype. The gene calls are TRBV7-2 and TRBJ1-1; D gene uncertain. The germline V gene encodes CDR1 SGHTA and CDR2 FQGNSA. Trimming removed 6 bases from V and 2 bases from J, with 13 bases in between. The CDR3 length is 14 residues. Here the CDR3 DNA reads TGTGCCAGCAGTCCCTTTGGAGGCAACACTGAAGCTTTCTTT. Its protein is CASSPFGGNTEAFF.

The rearrangement uses TRBV28 and TRBJ2-1, with D unresolved. In germline, CDR1 is MDHEN, CDR2 SYDVKM. This CDR3 comprises 16 residues. V was cut by 6 bases and J by 7 bases, with 22 bases left in between. CDR3 DNA: TGTGCCAGCAGAACCCGGGTAGGAAGAGTGTCTAATGAGCAGTTCTTC. It yields the protein CASRTRVGRVSNEQFF.

The count of this clonotype is one. The chain uses TRBV12-3 or TRBV12-4 and TRBJ2-3; 7 bases are a match to TRBD1. The junction had 14 bases not matched to a gene; V was cut back by 5 bases and J by 9 bases. The CDR3 contains 15 residues. CDR3 in DNA: TGTGCCAGCAGTCAACACCGGGACAGAGCAGGGACGCAGTATTTT. Encoded protein: CASSQHRDRAGTQYF.

This clonotype was observed many times. The V gene is TRBV7-3, the J gene TRBJ2-3, with no clear D. Trimming took 1 base from V and 6 from J, leaving 8 bases between them. Germline V gene sequence: CDR1 SGHTA, CDR2 FQGTGA. The CDR3 runs 13 residues. CDR3 amino acids: CASSLRTSDTQYF. Here the CDR3 DNA reads TGTGCCAGCAGCTTAAGGACCTCTGATACGCAGTATTTT.

The rearrangement joins TRBV28 to TRBJ2-1; no definite D call. The J call is doubtful: the DNA matches TRBJ2-7 better. CDR3 length: 12 amino acids. Germline V gene sequence: CDR1 MDHEN, CDR2 SYDVKM. The CDR3 nucleotides are TGTGCCAGCAGGTTCAACTACAATGAGCAGTACTTC. This gives the protein CASRFNYNEQYF.

The J gene is TRBJ2-1, the V gene TRBV2; D ambiguous. CDR3 length equals 14 residues. The V end lost 7 bases, the J end lost 1 base, and 11 bases lay between the germline ends. Germline V lookup: CDR1 SNHLY, CDR2 FYNNEI. CDR3 sequence reads: CASKPSYSYNEQFF. CDR3 coding DNA: TGTGCCAGCAAACCCAGCTATTCCTACAATGAGCAGTTCTTC.

The J gene is TRBJ2-1, the V gene TRBV5-1; 8 bases map to TRBD1. V trimming: 3 bases; J trimming: 7 bases; junction bases outside the gene matches: 3. The CDR3 extends over 13 amino acids. The germline CDR1 and CDR2 sequences are SGHRS and YFSETQ. The CDR3 DNA is TGCGCCAGCAGCTCGAACAGGGGGAATGAGCAGTTCTTC. It is translated as CASSSNRGNEQFF.

This clonotype showed up just a few times. The chain joins TRBV28 to TRBJ1-6; no reliable D call. The CDR3 spans 18 residues. V was cut by 6 bases and J by 0 bases, with 18 bases left in between. Germline lookup yields CDR1 MDHEN and CDR2 SYDVKM. The CDR3 DNA is TGTGCCAGCAGGACCACATGGGAACAGAGCTCCTATAATTCACCCCTCCACTTT. This encodes CASRTTWEQSSYNSPLHF.

This clonotype has just a few counts. The chain recombines TRBV10-3 with TRBJ2-1; D call uncertain. The CDR3 has 16 residues. Germline V lookup: CDR1 ENHRY, CDR2 SYGVKD. V was cut by 3 bases and J by 0 bases, with 12 bases left in between. CDR3: CAISENGPGSYNEQFF. The CDR3 bases are TGTGCCATCAGTGAAAACGGACCGGGCTCCTACAATGAGCAGTTCTTC.

The chain has TRBV20-1 and TRBJ2-5, with TRBD2 matching 12 bases. CDR3 length: 22 amino acids. Germline V gene lookup returns CDR1 DFQATT and CDR2 SNEGSKA (reference sequence). The junction had 26 bases not matched to a gene; V was cut back by 1 base and J by 5 bases. The CDR3 loop reads CSARGTPEEGLAGRSVGETQYF. In nucleotides, the CDR3 is TGCAGTGCTAGAGGCACCCCCGAAGAAGGACTAGCGGGACGTTCGGTTGGGGAGACCCAGTACTTC.

The chain uses TRBV12-3 or TRBV12-4 and TRBJ2-1; TRBD2 is a possible D gene (6 bases). Trimming left V 8 bases short and J 10 bases short, with 21 bases between. CDR3 length: 14 residues. CDR3 DNA sequence: TGTGCCAGCTCAGAACTAGCCGCGGCCGGGGAGCAGTTCTTC. It yields the protein CASSELAAAGEQFF.

A word on this clonotype: A much larger clone lies one base from this, so it may be a read error. This chain joins TRBV20-1 and TRBJ2-5; TRBD2 is a possible D gene (6 bases). CDR1 is DFQATT, CDR2 SNEGSKA, per germline (reference sequence). This CDR3 has 14 residues. The germline V and J ends were trimmed by 5 bases and 1 base, with 14 bases remaining between them. The CDR3 is CSASRLGGQETQYF. CDR3 sequence (DNA): TGCAGTGCTTCGCGCTTGGGGGGCCAAGAGACCCAGTACTTC.

V is TRBV5-1 and J is TRBJ1-4; tentatively, D is TRBD1 (6 bases). Trimming took 3 bases from V and 14 from J, leaving 23 bases between them. This CDR3 has 15 amino acids. From germline, CDR1 is SGHRS and CDR2 YFSETQ. The CDR3 spells CASSSGQVLDLSLFF. The CDR3 DNA follows: TGCGCCAGCAGCTCGGGACAAGTCCTCGATTTATCGCTGTTTTTT.

The rearrangement joins TRBV15 to TRBJ2-7; 12 positions match TRBD2. This CDR3 has 18 residues. V lost 0 bases and J lost 7; bases outside the gene matches: 13. Germline-derived CDR1 and CDR2 are LNHNV and YYDKDF (reference sequence). The CDR3 DNA reads TGTGCCACCAGCAGAGATCTGACTAGCGGGAGATCCTACAATGAGCAGTACTTC. Protein sequence: CATSRDLTSGRSYNEQYF.

The genes are TRBV2 and TRBJ2-5, with D possibly TRBD1 on 8 matching bases. The CDR3 has 16 residues. Germline loops: CDR1 SNHLY, CDR2 FYNNEI. Deletions cut 2 bases from V and 7 bases from J, with 20 bases between. The CDR3 sequence is CASSETTGTGGGTQYF. The CDR3 DNA reads TGTGCCAGCAGTGAAACGACCGGGACAGGCGGGGGGACCCAGTACTTC.

The chain employs TRBV12-3 or TRBV12-4 and TRBJ2-7, with D tentatively TRBD1 or TRBD2 (5 bases each). The germline V and J ends were trimmed by 6 bases and 5 bases, with 11 bases remaining between them. The CDR3 runs 12 residues. This CDR3 reads CASRGDLHEQYF. The CDR3 bases are TGTGCCAGCAGGGGGGACCTCCACGAGCAGTACTTC.

The CDR3 reads CASSLHGQVAAQPQHF. CDR3 DNA sequence: TGTGCCAGCAGTTTACATGGACAGGTGGCGGCTCAGCCCCAGCATTTT. V is TRBV12-3 or TRBV12-4 and J is TRBJ1-5; 7 bases map to TRBD1. V was pared by 2 bases and J by 6 bases, with 10 bases of the junction left unmatched. The CDR3 is 16 amino acids.

This chain connects TRBV12-3 or TRBV12-4 to TRBJ2-3; a weak D match, TRBD2 (5 bases). V lost 6 bases and J 2 bases, leaving 15 bases between the germline ends. The CDR3 runs 15 residues. CDR3 sequence (DNA): TGTGCCAGCAGCTCCGGACTGCTACTCACAGATACGCAGTATTTT. The encoded protein is CASSSGLLLTDTQYF.